This TCR beta chain came from a study of beta chain features in type 1 diabetes. As every portion of the isolated RNA was reverse transcribed, the sequencing read expressed TCRB transcripts. The table came from immunoSEQ multiplex PCR; TCRdb's copy has only in-frame clones and leaves some out. Of 900,000 or so clones in the sample, about 17% were seen once. The CDR3 has 15 amino acids. Trimming took 6 bases from V and 2 from J, leaving 14 bases between them. Germline V gene data show CDR1 as SNHLY and CDR2 as FYNNEI. Material for sequencing was naive CD4+ T cells from blood. V and J are TRBV2 and TRBJ2-1; D unresolved. This clonotype originated in a woman aged 18-29 years in good health. CDR3 protein: CASRLERAPYNEQFF. The CDR3 DNA is TGTGCCAGCAGACTGGAAAGGGCCCCCTACAATGAGCAGTTCTTC.